A single sample gave rise to the 27 T cell receptor beta chains below, sequenced in a study of T cell repertoires in cytomegalovirus infection. TCRdb re-derived calls from the reads in MiXCR, one entry per CDR3 protein. The sample has 800,000 to 950,000 distinct CDR3 sequences; approximately 32% are singletons. Antigens for these TCRs are unknown. Source: cultured CD8+ T cells from PBMCs, taken from culture after CMV antigen stimulation. These receptors were taken from a human donor in good health (CMV status not recorded). Some clones in this sample may be carry-over from other donors' samples.

Ten or more counts support this clonotype. The chain employs TRBV5-5 and TRBJ1-1; D gene unclear. Trimming removed 3 bases from V and 2 bases from J, with 11 bases in between. Looked up from germline, CDR1 is SGHKS and CDR2 is YYEKEE (reference sequence). This CDR3 has 14 residues. CDR3 amino acids: CASSWLSANTEAFF. The CDR3 nucleotides are TGTGCCAGCAGCTGGTTGAGCGCTAACACTGAAGCTTTCTTT. The full variable domain, with the rest looked up from reference TRBV5-5 and TRBJ1-1, is DAGVTQSPTHLIKTRGQQVTLRCSPISGHKSVSWYQQVLGQGPQFIFQYYEKEERGRGNFPDRFSARQFPNYSSELNVNALLLGDSALYLCASSWLSANTEAFFGQGTRLTVV.

The rearrangement links TRBV4-1 to TRBJ2-7; D could derive from TRBD1 or TRBD2 (5 bases each). CDR1 is MGHRA, CDR2 YSYEKL, per germline. The V end lost 6 bases, the J end lost 4 bases, and 22 bases lay between the germline ends. The CDR3 is 16 residues long. DNA for the CDR3: TGCGCCAGCAGTCCTAAAGACGGGACCGAACGTTACGAGCAGTACTTC. Amino acids: CASSPKDGTERYEQYF.

A few counts support this clonotype. J is TRBJ2-7 and V is TRBV4-1; no definite D call. Germline lookup yields CDR1 MGHRA and CDR2 YSYEKL. V dropped 2 bases and J dropped 3 bases, with 14 bases sitting between them. The CDR3 runs to 15 residues. CDR3 residues: CASSQHPTLNYEQYF. CDR3 nucleotide sequence: TGCGCCAGCAGCCAACACCCCACACTAAACTACGAGCAGTACTTC.

In its sample, this clonotype was seen a few times. The chain joins TRBV28 to TRBJ2-7; D is undetermined. Germline V gives CDR1 MDHEN, CDR2 SYDVKM. Trimming shortened V by 3 bases and J by 0 bases, and 6 bases separated the two germline ends. CDR3 length: 13 amino acids. CDR3 bases: TGTGCCAGCAGTTTGAGAAACTCCTACGAGCAGTACGTC. Its translation: CASSLRNSYEQYV.

This clonotype was observed a few times. The rearrangement links TRBV4-1 to TRBJ2-2; D is ambiguous. CDR3 length: 15 residues. Looked up from germline, CDR1 is MGHRA and CDR2 is YSYEKL. Trimming took off 4 bases at V and 6 bases at J, with 15 bases between the two ends. CDR3 amino acids: CASSPKAGLSGELFF. CDR3 in DNA: TGCGCCAGCAGCCCTAAGGCCGGTTTGTCCGGGGAGCTGTTTTTT.

This sequence joins TRBV6-1 and TRBJ2-7; 7 bases are a match to TRBD1. Unmatched junction bases numbered 10, after V lost 6 bases and J lost 2 bases. This CDR3 has 15 residues. Germline CDR1 is MNHNS and CDR2 is SASEGT. CDR3 in amino acids: CASRTRDSQPYEQYF. For the CDR3, the DNA is TGTGCCAGCAGGACCCGGGACAGCCAACCCTACGAGCAGTACTTC.

The chain combines TRBV6-5 with TRBJ2-5; 9 bases are a match to TRBD1. The CDR3 length is 16 residues. The junction had 13 bases not matched to a gene; V was cut back by 6 bases and J by 5 bases. Germline V gene sequence: CDR1 MNHEY, CDR2 SVGAGI. Here the CDR3 DNA reads TGTGCCAGCAGCCTGGGACAGGGTATTTTGCAGGAGACCCAGTACTTC. Protein sequence: CASSLGQGILQETQYF.

This chain connects TRBV7-9 to TRBJ1-1; no firm D call. Trimming shortened V by 1 base and J by 11 bases, and 8 bases separated the two germline ends. CDR1 and CDR2 from the germline V gene are SEHNR and FQNEAQ (reference sequence). CDR3 length equals 11 residues. Written as DNA, the CDR3 is TGTGCCAGCAGCTTAGGGTTGCGGGCTTTCTTT. Protein: CASSLGLRAFF.

The V gene is TRBV3-1, the J gene TRBJ2-1; D is possibly TRBD1 (6 bases). Germline V lookup: CDR1 LGHDT, CDR2 YNNKEL (reference sequence). V was pared by 0 bases and J by 4 bases, with 13 bases between. The CDR3 spans 16 residues. This chain's CDR3 is CASSQDQIGGYNEQFF. In nucleotides, the CDR3 is TGTGCCAGCAGCCAAGATCAGATAGGGGGTTACAATGAGCAGTTCTTC.

This clonotype was picked up a small number of times. This sequence joins TRBV6-5 and TRBJ1-5, with a weak D call TRBD1 (5 bases). The CDR3 extends over 14 amino acids. Germline lookup yields CDR1 MNHEY and CDR2 SVGAGI. Trimming pared 0 bases from V and 9 bases from J, leaving 12 bases between. In DNA form, the CDR3 reads TGTGCCAGCAGTTACTCCGGGGGGTCCTCGCCCCAGCATTTT. The encoded protein is CASSYSGGSSPQHF.

This clonotype came up a few times. V is TRBV7-6 and J is TRBJ2-7; 8 positions match TRBD2. The CDR3 has 12 residues. Germline trimming cut 5 bases from V and 4 bases from J; bases unmatched to any gene: 1. Germline V lookup: CDR1 SGHVS, CDR2 FNYEAQ. The CDR3 here is CASSQRGYEQYF. As DNA, the CDR3 is TGTGCCAGCAGCCAGCGGGGGTACGAGCAGTACTTC.

The table lists this clonotype with a few counts. The V call is TRBV24-1, the J call TRBJ2-1, with D unresolved. The germline V gene encodes CDR1 KGHDR and CDR2 SFDVKD. Trimming cost V 5 bases and J 10 bases, with 14 bases left between them. There are 13 residues in the CDR3. This CDR3 is CATSGFDNFEQFF. In nucleotides, the CDR3 is TGTGCCACCAGTGGGTTCGACAACTTCGAGCAGTTCTTC.

This clonotype has a count of ten or more. V and J are TRBV6-1 and TRBJ1-1; 8 positions agree with TRBD1. CDR1 is MNHNS, CDR2 SASEGT, per germline. V was pared by 2 bases and J by 7 bases, with 6 bases of the junction left unmatched. The CDR3 length is 14 residues. CDR3 sequence reads: CASSEYRDRREAFF. DNA for the CDR3: TGTGCCAGCAGTGAATATCGGGACAGGCGTGAAGCTTTCTTT.

There are many counts of this clonotype. The junction and the germline gene differ at one end; a read error may be behind it. The V call is TRBV7-7, the J call TRBJ2-7, with D uncertain. Looked up from germline, CDR1 is SSHAT and CDR2 is FNYEAQ (reference sequence). The CDR3 runs 13 residues. The CDR3 sequence: CASSPTLQNEQYF. The CDR3 DNA follows: TGTGCTAGCAGCCCGACCCTGCAGAACGAGCAGTACTTC.

This clonotype was detected a few times. The chain carries TRBV7-6 and TRBJ2-1; perhaps TRBD2 as D (6 bases). Trimming cost V 4 bases and J 7 bases, with 23 bases left between them. From germline, CDR1 is SGHVS and CDR2 FNYEAQ. The CDR3 totals 17 residues. CDR3 sequence: CASSSRGPRDFGNEQFF. In nucleotides, the CDR3 is TGTGCCAGCAGCTCACGCGGGCCCCGGGACTTCGGGAATGAGCAGTTCTTC. The full variable domain, completed using reference TRBV7-6 and TRBJ2-1, is GAGVSQSPRYKVTKRGQDVALRCDPISGHVSLYWYRQALGQGPEFLTYFNYEAQQDKSGLPNDRFSAERPEGSISTLTIQRTEQRDSAMYRCASSSRGPRDFGNEQFFGPGTRLTVL.

There are a few counts of this clonotype. The chain uses TRBV7-6 and TRBJ2-3, with a possible D match to TRBD1 (6 bases). There are 18 residues in the CDR3. Germline CDR1 SGHVS, CDR2 FNYEAQ. V lost 3 bases and J lost 6, with 25 bases in between. This CDR3 reads CASSFPDRISDQGDTQYF. The CDR3 DNA is TGTGCCAGCAGCTTCCCTGACAGGATCTCCGACCAAGGGGATACGCAGTATTTT.

This clonotype was observed a handful of times. This chain links TRBV24-1 with TRBJ2-1, with D perhaps matching TRBD1 or TRBD2 (6 bases each). Germline CDR1 and CDR2: KGHDR and SFDVKD. The CDR3 has 11 amino acids. V was cut by 9 bases and J by 9 bases, with 11 bases left in between. The CDR3 spells CATLEGGEQFF. CDR3 DNA sequence: TGTGCCACCCTGGAGGGGGGTGAGCAGTTCTTC.

The chain carries TRBV7-9 and TRBJ2-2, with D hard to call. Trimming pared 5 bases from V and 6 bases from J, leaving 16 bases between. Germline CDR1 SEHNR, CDR2 FQNEAQ (reference sequence). The CDR3 spans 15 residues. The DNA for the CDR3 is TGTGCCAGCAGCGGGCTCCCGGGCCCTGCCGGGGAGCTGTTTTTT. Translation gives CASSGLPGPAGELFF.

The rearrangement uses TRBV7-6 and TRBJ2-7; D is ambiguous. CDR1 is SGHVS and CDR2 is FNYEAQ in the germline V gene. The V end lost 1 base, the J end lost 0 bases, and 13 bases lay between the germline ends. This CDR3 region has 16 residues. The CDR3 loop is CASSLGVGSSSYEQYF. The CDR3 nucleotides read TGTGCCAGCAGCTTAGGGGTGGGCAGTAGCTCCTACGAGCAGTACTTC.

This clonotype has just a few counts. J is TRBJ1-1 and V is TRBV18; the D is unclear. The CDR3 has 14 residues. The ends were cut back, 6 bases at V and 1 base at J, with 12 bases in the middle. Germline lookup yields CDR1 KGHSH and CDR2 LQKENI. CDR3 amino acids: CASSPGSPNTEAFF. The CDR3 DNA reads TGTGCCAGCTCCCCCGGCAGTCCGAACACTGAAGCTTTCTTT.

This clonotype has a handful of counts. The CDR3: CASKFAIRRGNQPQHF. The CDR3 DNA reads TGTGCCAGTAAGTTCGCCATACGTCGAGGGAATCAGCCCCAGCATTTT. The chain combines TRBV19 with TRBJ1-5; D uncertain. Germline CDR1 is LNHDA and CDR2 is SQIVND (reference sequence). V gave up 7 bases and J gave up 4 bases, with 20 bases separating them. The CDR3 totals 16 residues.

The rearrangement links TRBV6-1 to TRBJ1-3; possible D gene TRBD1, 5 bases. Germline CDR1 reads MNHNS; CDR2 reads SASEGT. Trimming stripped 6 bases from V and 7 bases from J, with 22 bases between. This CDR3 spans 16 amino acids. CDR3 sequence: CASSPNPGPQRNTIYF. The CDR3 nucleotides are TGTGCCAGCAGCCCCAATCCGGGACCCCAGCGGAACACCATATATTTT.

The genes are TRBV6-6 and TRBJ2-5; unclear D gene. The CDR3 is 8 residues long. Germline CDR1 is MNHNY and CDR2 is SVGAGI (reference sequence). For the CDR3, the DNA is TGTCGAGTGGGGACCCAGTACTTC. This sequence encodes CRVGTQYF.

Many counts were recorded for this clonotype. The V call is TRBV5-4, the J call TRBJ2-5; weak D call: TRBD2 (5 bases). V lost 5 bases to trimming and J lost 4 bases, with 36 bases between them. The length of the CDR3 is 21 residues. In germline, CDR1 is SGHNT, CDR2 YYREEE (reference sequence). DNA for the CDR3: TGTGCCAGCAGATTGCGGGTACAACCTCTCCCGAGGGCTTCACGCCGAGAGACCCAGTACTTC. This translates into CASRLRVQPLPRASRRETQYF.

This clonotype was observed a handful of times. The rearrangement uses TRBV15 and TRBJ2-7; D is unclear. Germline V gene data show CDR1 as LNHNV and CDR2 as YYDKDF (reference sequence). This CDR3 is built from 15 residues. The V end was cut by 0 bases, the J end by 0 bases, with 9 bases between. CDR3 nucleotides: TGTGCCACCAGCAGAGATAAAAGGGACTCCTACGAGCAGTACTTC. It yields the protein CATSRDKRDSYEQYF.

This clonotype was found many times. This chain uses TRBV10-3 with TRBJ2-2; the D is unclear. The CDR3 contains 12 residues. Germline V lookup: CDR1 ENHRY, CDR2 SYGVKD. V dropped 8 bases and J dropped 0 bases, with 4 bases sitting between them. CDR3 DNA: TGTGCCATCCGGACGAACACCGGGGAGCTGTTTTTT. This encodes CAIRTNTGELFF.

This clonotype has only a few counts. The CDR3 here is CASSTGQGAHYGYTF. In DNA, the CDR3 is TGTGCCAGCAGCACAGGACAGGGGGCTCACTATGGCTACACCTTC. This rearrangement joins TRBV6-6 to TRBJ1-2; 11 bases are a match to TRBD1. V shed 6 bases and J 3 bases; nucleotides not matched to a gene: 6. Germline V gives CDR1 MNHNY, CDR2 SVGAGI (reference sequence). The CDR3 has 15 residues.